This TCR beta chain was recovered during a study of shared clonotypes between healthy human individuals. Clones were read by immunoSEQ multiplex PCR, and TCRdb kept only the in-frame ones, dropping some. In the table there are more than 2,000,000 clones, more than 80% of which are singletons. With 4 bases removed from V and 0 bases from J, the gap between germline ends came to 14 bases. Germline V gene lookup returns CDR1 SGHNT and CDR2 YYREEE (reference sequence). The CDR3 runs to 16 residues. The source material was naive CD4+ T cells from PBMCs. The subset: CD45RA+ positively selected. This receptor was taken from a man aged 18-30 years in good health. Some clones in this sample may be carry-over from other donors' samples. The chain links TRBV5-4 to TRBJ2-1; TRBD1 might be the D (5 bases). This chain's CDR3 is CASSPRQSSSYNEQFF. CDR3 nucleotides: TGTGCCAGCAGCCCCCGACAGAGTAGCTCCTACAATGAGCAGTTCTTC.